The 11 T cell receptor beta chains reported below all come from one sample, sequenced in a study of T-cell reconstitution after alpha-beta-depleted transplantation in children (dated by TCRdb to the mid-2010s). The treatment or condition label, read with the paper, signifies: allogeneic hematopoietic cell transplantation with graft depleted of TCRalphabeta T cells and CD19 B cells. Library preparation was by PCR. Sequencing was performed on an Illumina HiSeq 2500. To normalize quantification of the TCRbeta repertoire, the TCR libraries were built with molecular barcoding that relied on unique molecular identifiers. The public reads were run again by TCRdb, first through fastp at Q25 and then through MiXCR, and only productive beta chains were kept. Rows are combined by CDR3 protein, so each entry shows the most common genes and DNA. The sample table holds almost 600,000 distinct CDR3 sequences, of which 25% to 30% were seen once. The leading ten clones occupy approximately 33% of the sample.

This specimen was PBMCs, taken before TCRalphabeta/CD19-depleted stem cell transplant. The receptor set was obtained from a boy in the first two years of life with Wiskott-Aldrich syndrome, due to receive a stem cell transplant.

This clonotype appeared a few times. V is TRBV20-1 and J is TRBJ1-6, with D perhaps matching TRBD1 (6 bases). The CDR3 consists of 12 residues. The germline V gene encodes CDR1 DFQATT and CDR2 SNEGSKA (reference sequence). V lost 5 bases and J lost 10, with 12 bases in between. In nucleotides, the CDR3 is TGCAGTGCTCAACAGGGTGACTCACCCCTCCACTTT. Encoded protein: CSAQQGDSPLHF.

This clonotype was counted only a few times. The V gene is TRBV7-9, the J gene TRBJ1-4, with D uncertain. Per the germline V gene, CDR1 is SEHNR and CDR2 is FQNEAQ (reference sequence). The CDR3 is 14 residues long. V was shortened by 5 bases and J by 1 base, with 8 bases between the two germline ends. CDR3 DNA sequence: TGTGCCAGCAGCCGACCCAAAACTAATGAAAAACTGTTTTTT. Amino acids: CASSRPKTNEKLFF.

There are a few counts of this clonotype. This chain connects TRBV28 to TRBJ1-3, with D possibly matching TRBD1 (6 bases). This CDR3 has 13 amino acids. V lost 8 bases and J 2 bases, leaving 10 bases between the germline ends. Germline V gene data show CDR1 as MDHEN and CDR2 as SYDVKM. The DNA for the CDR3 is TGTGCCAGCTCGGGGGGCACTGGAAACACCATATATTTT. This translates into CASSGGTGNTIYF. Full variable domain (remainder filled in from reference TRBV28 and TRBJ1-3): DVKVTQSSRYLVKRTGEKVFLECVQDMDHENMFWYRQDPGLGLRLIYFSYDVKMKEKGDIPEGYSVSREKKERFSLILESASTNQTSMYLCASSGGTGNTIYFGEGSWLTVV.

CDR3 region: CASSLSGHPADTQYF. CDR3 bases: TGCGCCAGCAGCTTGTCGGGCCATCCGGCAGATACGCAGTATTTT. The V call is TRBV5-1, the J call TRBJ2-3; no clear D gene. CDR3 length: 15 amino acids. The V end was cut by 1 base, the J end by 4 bases, with 13 bases between. Germline CDR1 is SGHRS and CDR2 is YFSETQ.

The chain joins TRBV27 to TRBJ2-3, with TRBD1 identical over 7 bases. V lost 5 bases to trimming and J lost 4 bases; unmatched junction nucleotides: 6. In germline, CDR1 is MNHEY, CDR2 SMNVEV (reference sequence). CDR3 size: 14 residues. The CDR3 spells CASSPDRDPDTQYF. In DNA form, the CDR3 reads TGTGCCAGCAGTCCTGACAGGGACCCAGATACGCAGTATTTT.

V and J are TRBV24-1 and TRBJ2-1, with 7 bases matching TRBD1. V gave up 3 bases and J gave up 10 bases; unmatched junction bases: 2. The length of the CDR3 is 12 residues. Germline assignment: CDR1 KGHDR and CDR2 SFDVKD. DNA of the CDR3: TGTGCCACCAGTGATGACAGGGTCGAGCAGTTCTTC. Residues: CATSDDRVEQFF.

This clonotype has more than one count but fewer than ten. The chain has TRBV5-6 and TRBJ2-1; D possibly corresponds to TRBD1 (7 bases). Germline assignment: CDR1 SGHDT and CDR2 YYEEEE. The CDR3 runs 16 residues. The V and J ends lost 0 bases and 4 bases respectively, with 14 bases between them. The CDR3 nucleotides read TGTGCCAGCAGCTTGGCCATCAGGGGGGATTACAATGAGCAGTTCTTC. It encodes CASSLAIRGDYNEQFF.

The chain combines TRBV6-5 with TRBJ1-1, with TRBD1 matching 10 bases. Trimming cost V 4 bases and J 6 bases; bases outside gene matches: 8. This CDR3 is built from 15 residues. Germline CDR1 reads MNHEY; CDR2 reads SVGAGI. CDR3 nucleotide sequence: TGTGCCAGCAGTTCTGGACAGGGGGGGTTCGCTGAAGCTTTCTTT. Protein sequence: CASSSGQGGFAEAFF.

This clonotype was detected only a few times. The chain carries TRBV2 and TRBJ1-3; D possibly corresponds to TRBD1 (5 bases). The germline CDR1 and CDR2 sequences are SNHLY and FYNNEI. The CDR3 extends over 15 amino acids. Trimming cost V 8 bases and J 0 bases, with 14 bases left between them. This CDR3 reads CASGRDRLSGNTIYF. The DNA for the CDR3 is TGTGCCAGCGGCAGAGACAGACTCTCTGGAAACACCATATATTTT.

This clonotype has just a few counts. V usage is TRBV5-1 and J usage is TRBJ1-1; D ambiguous. Trimming took 0 bases from V and 5 from J, leaving 14 bases between them. CDR1 SGHRS and CDR2 YFSETQ come from the germline V gene. This CDR3 contains 15 residues. The CDR3 nucleotides are TGCGCCAGCAGCTTGGAGGTCAGAGGGAAGACTGAAGCTTTCTTT. It codes for CASSLEVRGKTEAFF.

This clonotype was recorded only once. This chain joins TRBV29-1 and TRBJ1-2; D not resolved. With 3 bases removed from V and 4 bases from J, the gap between germline ends came to 15 bases. The germline V gene encodes CDR1 SQVTM and CDR2 ANQGSEA. This CDR3 is built from 14 residues. The CDR3: CSVDVGSGGYGYTF. In DNA form, the CDR3 reads TGCAGCGTTGACGTTGGGTCCGGAGGCTATGGCTACACCTTC.